This passage covers 9 T cell receptor beta chains from one sample sequenced in a study of cytomegalovirus exposure and HLA in healthy donors. 60 Vbeta and 13 Jbeta primers were used in PCR. The table came from immunoSEQ multiplex PCR; TCRdb's copy has only in-frame clones and leaves some out. The sample has 120,000 to 150,000 clones; 82% are singletons. The source material was PBMCs. Receptor source: a male donor in good health and CMV-seronegative.

The chain employs TRBV27 and TRBJ2-7, with D tentatively TRBD1 (6 bases). The CDR3 spans 15 residues. Germline CDR1 reads MNHEY; CDR2 reads SMNVEV (reference sequence). V gave up 6 bases and J gave up 0 bases, with 15 bases separating them. The CDR3 coding sequence is TGTGCCAGCAGACTAGGGGGAAAGAGCTCCTACGAGCAGTACTTC. It is translated as CASRLGGKSSYEQYF.

The rearrangement links TRBV27 to TRBJ2-3, with D uncertain. CDR3 size: 13 residues. Trimming stripped 1 base from V and 4 bases from J, with 6 bases between. Germline V lookup: CDR1 MNHEY, CDR2 SMNVEV (reference sequence). CDR3 in DNA: TGTGCCAGCAGTTTATTTGGCCCAGATACGCAGTATTTT. Its protein is CASSLFGPDTQYF.

The chain combines TRBV6-1 with TRBJ1-3; tentatively, D is TRBD1 (5 bases). The germline CDR1 and CDR2 sequences are MNHNS and SASEGT. The CDR3 consists of 12 residues. Written as DNA, the CDR3 is TGTGCAGGGGAAGGGTCTGGAAACACCATATATTTT. This translates into CAGEGSGNTIYF.

The CDR3 nucleotides are TGTGCCAGCAGTTACTCCCGTGAGCAGTTCTTC. Protein product: CASSYSREQFF. This chain links TRBV6-6 with TRBJ2-1; D unclear. This CDR3 region has 11 residues. V lost 0 bases and J lost 9, with 3 bases in between. Germline assignment: CDR1 MNHNY and CDR2 SVGAGI (reference sequence).

The V and J genes are TRBV6-5 and TRBJ2-1; 10 nucleotides match TRBD2. There are 15 residues in the CDR3. Germline V gene data show CDR1 as MNHEY and CDR2 as SVGAGI. The V segment lost 2 bases and the J segment 6 bases; nucleotides outside the gene matches: 4. CDR3 coding DNA: TGTGCCAGCAGTTACAGGCTAGCGGGAGTCAATGAGCAGTTCTTC. Its translation: CASSYRLAGVNEQFF.

The chain links TRBV29-1 to TRBJ1-1, with D perhaps TRBD1 (6 bases). CDR1 is SQVTM, CDR2 ANQGSEA, per germline. The V and J ends lost 7 bases and 5 bases respectively, with 14 bases between them. This CDR3 comprises 12 residues. The CDR3 region is CSASGQTTEAFF. Written as DNA, the CDR3 is TGCAGCGCTTCGGGACAAACGACTGAAGCTTTCTTT.

CDR3 protein: CASSQGQSYEQYF. The CDR3 DNA sequence: TGTGCCAGCAGCCAAGGACAGTCCTACGAGCAGTACTTC. The chain couples TRBV28 to TRBJ2-7, with a possible D match to TRBD1 (6 bases). Germline CDR1 and CDR2: MDHEN and SYDVKM. The CDR3 length is 13 residues. V lost 6 bases to trimming and J lost 1 base, with 10 bases between them.

The chain has TRBV14 and TRBJ2-1, with 10 bases aligning to TRBD1. CDR1 and CDR2 (germline): SGHDN, FVKESK. The length of the CDR3 is 15 residues. V gave up 5 bases and J gave up 4 bases; unmatched junction bases: 5. The CDR3 bases are TGTGCCAGCAGCGCACGGACAGGGGGATACAATGAGCAGTTCTTC. It translates to CASSARTGGYNEQFF.

The count of this clone is one. The V and J genes are TRBV29-1 and TRBJ2-3, with 8 positions matching TRBD2. CDR3 size: 16 residues. The germline gives CDR1 SQVTM, CDR2 ANQGSEA. The V segment lost 4 bases and the J segment 0 bases; nucleotides outside the gene matches: 9. CDR3 in amino acids: CSVGGLAGISTDTQYF. In DNA form, the CDR3 reads TGCAGCGTTGGGGGGCTAGCGGGTATAAGCACAGATACGCAGTATTTT.